The 13 T cell receptor beta chains reported below all come from one sample, sequenced in a study of shared clonotypes between healthy human individuals. Sequenced by immunoSEQ multiplex PCR; TCRdb stores in-frame clones only, minus some. The sample holds about 2.4 million clones, roughly 93% seen once. The sequencing input was naive CD4+ T cells from PBMCs. The subset was: CD45RA+ positively selected. The receptor set was obtained from a man between 18 and 35 years old in good health. Some clones in this sample may be carry-over from other donors' samples.

The genes are TRBV7-9 and TRBJ1-5; no clear D. Trimming took 3 bases from V and 7 from J, leaving 10 bases between them. This CDR3 region has 13 residues. Germline assignment: CDR1 SEHNR and CDR2 FQNEAQ (reference sequence). CDR3 loop: CASSLVLGQPQHF. CDR3 DNA sequence: TGTGCCAGCAGCTTGGTATTAGGACAGCCCCAGCATTTT.

The rearrangement uses TRBV6-1 and TRBJ2-5; D is unclear. Trimming pared 4 bases from V and 2 bases from J, leaving 8 bases between. The CDR3 runs 13 residues. Per the germline V gene, CDR1 is MNHNS and CDR2 is SASEGT. The DNA of the CDR3 is TGTGCCAGCAGTGTTAGCAATCAAGAGACCCAGTACTTC. Translated: CASSVSNQETQYF.

A single count supports this clone. The genes are TRBV6-1 and TRBJ2-4; possible D gene TRBD2, 6 bases. The CDR3 is 14 residues long. Trimming removed 7 bases from V and 5 bases from J, with 15 bases in between. CDR1 is MNHNS and CDR2 is SASEGT in the germline V gene. The CDR3 sequence is CASKAGHLENIQYF. In DNA form, the CDR3 reads TGTGCCAGCAAGGCGGGGCATCTCGAAAACATTCAGTACTTC.

This clone is a singleton in its sample. The rearrangement links TRBV28 to TRBJ1-4; TRBD1 matches at 10 bases. The J segment lost 10 bases and the V segment lost 2 bases, leaving 7 bases of the junction unmatched. Germline V gene sequence: CDR1 MDHEN, CDR2 SYDVKM. The CDR3 sequence is 15 residues long. The CDR3 nucleotides read TGTGCCAGCAGTTTACCCGGGACAGGGGCGGGAAAACTGTTTTTT. Its translation is CASSLPGTGAGKLFF.

This clone appeared a single time. The gene calls are TRBV28 and TRBJ1-2, with TRBD1 matching over 10 bases. CDR3 size: 17 residues. Germline loops: CDR1 MDHEN, CDR2 SYDVKM. The V and J ends lost 3 bases and 3 bases, in that order; junction bases with no gene match: 10. The CDR3 DNA is TGTGCCAGCAGTTTCTTATTTGGACAGGGGGGGGACTATGGCTACACCTTC. Its translation is CASSFLFGQGGDYGYTF.

The chain joins TRBV28 to TRBJ2-5; no clear D gene. V gave up 7 bases and J gave up 5 bases, with 17 bases separating them. Looked up from germline, CDR1 is MDHEN and CDR2 is SYDVKM. The CDR3 extends over 14 amino acids. The CDR3: CASNRQIFAETQYF. In DNA, the CDR3 is TGTGCCAGCAATCGCCAAATATTCGCCGAGACCCAGTACTTC.

The chain employs TRBV10-1 and TRBJ2-1; TRBD2 matches at 10 bases. The CDR3 is 16 amino acids. V dropped 5 bases and J dropped 0; count of bases not matched to a gene: 4. Germline values: CDR1 WNHNN, CDR2 SYGVQD (reference sequence). The CDR3, as DNA: TGCGCCAGCAGTTTGACTAGCGGGCACTCCTACAATGAGCAGTTCTTC. Translated: CASSLTSGHSYNEQFF.

This rearrangement joins TRBV5-1 to TRBJ1-3; 9 bases map to TRBD1. The V gene end was trimmed by 5 bases and the J gene end by 5 bases; junction bases not matched to a gene: 5. Germline loops: CDR1 SGHRS, CDR2 YFSETQ. The CDR3 loop spans 14 amino acids. The CDR3 reads CASSEGTGRNTIYF. The CDR3 coding sequence is TGCGCCAGCAGTGAAGGGACAGGGCGAAACACCATATATTTT.

The J gene is TRBJ2-2, the V gene TRBV21-1; the DNA was not used to check the table's D call, TRBD2. TRBV21-1 is marked as a pseudogene. The CDR3 loop spans 19 amino acids. For the CDR3, the DNA is TGTGCCAGCAGCCGAAACAGGGAAAGGGGACTAGTACCGCCTTGGGAGCTGTTTTTT. Encoded protein: CASSRNRERGLVPPWELFF.

The CDR3 bases are TGCGCCAGCAGCTTTGGACGGCTAAATTCACCCCTCCACTTT. This codes for CASSFGRLNSPLHF. This chain joins TRBV5-1 and TRBJ1-6; D call uncertain. Per the germline V gene, CDR1 is SGHRS and CDR2 is YFSETQ. V lost 2 bases and J lost 7, with 10 bases in between. The CDR3 is 14 residues long.

The gene calls are TRBV7-2 and TRBJ2-5; 12 nucleotides match TRBD1. The CDR3 extends over 16 amino acids. V lost 5 bases and J lost 5; bases outside the gene matches: 9. Per the germline V gene, CDR1 is SGHTA and CDR2 is FQGNSA. CDR3 sequence (DNA): TGTGCCAGCAGCCCAGGGACAGGGGGCGCATGGGAGACCCAGTACTTC. Translating gives CASSPGTGGAWETQYF. Using reference TRBV7-2 and TRBJ2-5 for the parts outside the CDR3, the full variable domain is GAGVSQSPSNKVTEKGKDVELRCDPISGHTALYWYRQSLGQGLEFLIYFQGNSAPDKSGLPSDRFSAERTGGSVSTLTIQRTQQEDSAVYLCASSPGTGGAWETQYFGPGTRLLVL.

The rearrangement joins TRBV30 to TRBJ1-5; D ambiguous. The germline V gene encodes CDR1 GTSNPN and CDR2 SVGIG (reference sequence). The CDR3 is made up of 15 amino acids. V dropped 1 base and J dropped 2 bases, with 12 bases sitting between them. CDR3 protein: CAWSAELGGNQPQHF. The CDR3 region has the DNA TGTGCCTGGAGTGCCGAATTAGGAGGCAATCAGCCCCAGCATTTT.

V usage is TRBV4-1 and J usage is TRBJ1-5, with D perhaps TRBD1 (5 bases). V was cut by 5 bases and J by 0 bases, with 11 bases left in between. The CDR3 contains 15 residues. Germline V gene sequence: CDR1 MGHRA, CDR2 YSYEKL. The CDR3 sequence: CASSRGGGSNQPQHF. CDR3 bases: TGCGCCAGCAGCAGGGGCGGAGGTAGCAATCAGCCCCAGCATTTT.